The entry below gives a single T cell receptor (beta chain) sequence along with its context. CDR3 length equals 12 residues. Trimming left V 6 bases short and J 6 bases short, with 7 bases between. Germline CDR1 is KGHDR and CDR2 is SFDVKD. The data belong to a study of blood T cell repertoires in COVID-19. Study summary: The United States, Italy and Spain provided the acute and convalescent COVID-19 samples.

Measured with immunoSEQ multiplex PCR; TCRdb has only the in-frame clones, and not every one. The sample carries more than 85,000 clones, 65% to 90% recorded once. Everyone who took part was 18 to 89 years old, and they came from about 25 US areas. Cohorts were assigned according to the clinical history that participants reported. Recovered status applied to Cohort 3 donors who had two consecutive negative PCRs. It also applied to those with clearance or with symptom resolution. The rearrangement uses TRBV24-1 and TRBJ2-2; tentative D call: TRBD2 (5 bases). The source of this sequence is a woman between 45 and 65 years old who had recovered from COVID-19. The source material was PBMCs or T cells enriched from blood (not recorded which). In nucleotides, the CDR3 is TGTGCCACCAGTCCGGGGTCCGGGGAGCTGTTTTTT. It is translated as CATSPGSGELFF.